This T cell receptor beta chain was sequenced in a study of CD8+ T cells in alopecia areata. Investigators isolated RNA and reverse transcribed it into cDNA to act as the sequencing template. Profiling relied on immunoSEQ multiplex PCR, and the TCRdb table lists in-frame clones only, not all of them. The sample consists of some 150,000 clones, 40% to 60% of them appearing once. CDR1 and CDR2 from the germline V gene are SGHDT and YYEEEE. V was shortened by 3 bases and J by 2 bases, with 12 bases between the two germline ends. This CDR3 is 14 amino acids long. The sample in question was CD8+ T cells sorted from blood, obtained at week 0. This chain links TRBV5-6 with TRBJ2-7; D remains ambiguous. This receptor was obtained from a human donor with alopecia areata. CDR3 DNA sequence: TGTGCCAGCAGCTCCTACGCCAGTCCCTACGAGCAGTACTTC. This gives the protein CASSSYASPYEQYF.